This TCR beta chain was captured by sequencing in a study of T-cell memory formation after mild COVID-19. Study-level points and caveats: Among CD4+ contracting clones, most were CM and EM, and CD8+ ones EMRA. Clones that contracted from day 15 to 85 were balanced CD4/CD8, while later expanders leaned CD4+. The finding that pre-infection memory included some responding clones suggested that cross-reactive memory joined.

This CDR3 region has 16 residues. Germline V gene data show CDR1 as LGHDT and CDR2 as YNNKEL (reference sequence). Trimming cost V 2 bases and J 0 bases, with 11 bases left between them. This clonotype was found a few times. Its antigen is not known. TCRdb recomputed calls from the 5' RACE reads with MiXCR, one row per CDR3 protein. The sample lists hundreds of thousands of distinct CDR3 sequences, 23% seen once, with around 13% in the top ten. This sequence originates from an adult woman who had mild COVID-19 (a few samples of this study predate the infection). Cell type and time point are not known. The genes are TRBV3-1 and TRBJ1-3, with D unclear. Sequencing was done on a sample of PBMCs or a T cell subset sorted from them (not recorded which). The CDR3 loop reads CASSQYIRYSGNTIYF. As DNA, the CDR3 is TGTGCCAGCAGCCAATACATAAGGTACTCTGGAAACACCATATATTTT. The variable domain in full, completed from reference TRBV3-1 and TRBJ1-3, reads DTAVSQTPKYLVTQMGNDKSIKCEQNLGHDTMYWYKQDSKKFLKIMFSYNNKELIINETVPNRFSPKSPDKAHLNLHINSLELGDSAVYFCASSQYIRYSGNTIYFGEGSWLTVV.